The next 14 T cell receptor beta chains were all read from a single sample in a study of T cells in Graves' hyperthyroidism and ophthalmopathy. There were TCR beta CDR3 regions amplified from RNA transcripts. The TCR CDR3 first-round RT-PCR relied on the HTBI primer set. Via MiXCR, TCRdb re-called the multiplex PCR reads, giving one row per CDR3 protein. The repertoire holds around 300,000 distinct CDR3 sequences, with over 11% as singletons. The sample consisted of blood. The receptors originated from a woman aged 25-40 years with Graves' hyperthyroidism.

The chain uses TRBV27 and TRBJ2-7; possibly TRBD1 for D (6 bases). From germline, CDR1 is MNHEY and CDR2 SMNVEV (reference sequence). CDR3 length: 16 residues. V lost 5 bases and J 3 bases, leaving 20 bases between the germline ends. The CDR3 spells CASSPELTGSHYEQYF. The DNA for the CDR3 is TGTGCCAGCAGTCCAGAACTTACAGGGTCGCACTACGAGCAGTACTTC.

This clonotype showed up many times. This chain links TRBV27 with TRBJ2-7; 7 bases line up with TRBD1. The germline gives CDR1 MNHEY, CDR2 SMNVEV (reference sequence). With 3 bases clipped from V and 3 bases from J, the junction kept 5 bases outside the gene matches. This CDR3 has 14 amino acids. The CDR3, as DNA: TGTGCCAGCAGTTTTGGGACAGATCTCTACGAGCAGTACTTC. It translates to CASSFGTDLYEQYF.

J is TRBJ1-1 and V is TRBV28; D is possibly TRBD1 (6 bases). V lost 5 bases to trimming and J lost 1 base, with 11 bases between them. Germline V lookup: CDR1 MDHEN, CDR2 SYDVKM. The length of the CDR3 is 14 residues. CDR3 sequence (DNA): TGTGCCAGCAGTAGCCCGGGACAGAACACTGAAGCTTTCTTT. This codes for CASSSPGQNTEAFF.

This chain uses TRBV20-1 with TRBJ1-1, with D uncertain. The CDR3 length is 13 residues. Germline-derived CDR1 and CDR2 are DFQATT and SNEGSKA (reference sequence). The V and J ends lost 2 bases and 1 base respectively, with 8 bases between them. CDR3 bases: TGCAGTGCTAGAACACGCGCGAACACTGAAGCTTTCTTT. As protein: CSARTRANTEAFF.

The chain links TRBV28 to TRBJ2-1; D might be TRBD2 (6 bases). CDR3 length equals 13 residues. Germline values: CDR1 MDHEN, CDR2 SYDVKM. Trimming stripped 6 bases from V and 6 bases from J, with 12 bases between. In DNA, the CDR3 is TGTGCCAGCAGGGAGGGATCCACCAATGAGCAGTTCTTC. Protein sequence: CASREGSTNEQFF.

This clonotype has a count of ten or more. The chain carries TRBV7-9 and TRBJ2-7; 9 nucleotides line up with TRBD2. Germline trimming cut 5 bases from V and 7 bases from J; bases unmatched to any gene: 15. The V gene's germline CDR1 is SEHNR and CDR2 FQNEAQ (reference sequence). The CDR3 is 16 amino acids. CDR3 sequence: CASSLIPGTSQPEQYF. CDR3 nucleotide sequence: TGTGCCAGCAGCCTCATTCCCGGGACTAGCCAGCCGGAGCAGTACTTC. The variable domain in full, with the rest retrieved from reference TRBV7-9 and TRBJ2-7, is DTGVSQNPRHKITKRGQNVTFRCDPISEHNRLYWYRQTLGQGPEFLTYFQNEAQLEKSRLLSDRFSAERPKGSFSTLEIQRTEQGDSAMYLCASSLIPGTSQPEQYFGPGTRLTVT.

In its sample, this clonotype was seen many times. This chain uses TRBV27 with TRBJ1-2, with D unclear. The germline V and J ends were trimmed by 5 bases and 3 bases, with 19 bases remaining between them. Germline values: CDR1 MNHEY, CDR2 SMNVEV (reference sequence). This CDR3 is built from 16 residues. Here the CDR3 DNA reads TGTGCCAGCAGTCAAAACCCCCTGGCAGGTTACTATGGCTACACCTTC. It encodes CASSQNPLAGYYGYTF.

There are many counts of this clonotype. The CDR3 nucleotides read TGTGCCAGTAGTAAGAGTCGGCCTTTGGGGAACACTGAAGCTTTCTTT. It specifies CASSKSRPLGNTEAFF. The rearrangement uses TRBV19 and TRBJ1-1; D remains ambiguous. The CDR3 loop spans 16 amino acids. CDR1 is LNHDA and CDR2 is SQIVND in the germline V gene (reference sequence). V was clipped by 4 bases and J by 1 base, with 16 bases between them.

At least ten counts were recorded for this clonotype. The rearrangement joins TRBV19 to TRBJ1-2, with a possible D match to TRBD1 (5 bases). Germline CDR1 and CDR2: LNHDA and SQIVND (reference sequence). V dropped 7 bases and J dropped 4 bases, with 25 bases sitting between them. The CDR3 is 17 amino acids. CDR3 loop: CASTSLEPEGRIYGYTF. The CDR3 DNA reads as TGTGCCAGTACCTCCCTAGAACCCGAGGGGAGAATCTATGGCTACACCTTC.

This clonotype showed up many times. V usage is TRBV19 and J usage is TRBJ2-5, with 8 bases aligning to TRBD1. There are 14 residues in the CDR3. Germline trimming cut 9 bases from V and 4 bases from J; bases unmatched to any gene: 10. Germline CDR1 reads LNHDA; CDR2 reads SQIVND (reference sequence). Here the CDR3 reads CASQDRVDRETQYF. The CDR3 nucleotides read TGTGCCAGCCAGGACAGGGTGGATCGAGAGACCCAGTACTTC.

The rearrangement joins TRBV3-1 to TRBJ2-4, with D tentatively TRBD1 or TRBD2 (5 bases each). Trimming cost V 2 bases and J 8 bases, with 10 bases left between them. The CDR3 extends over 13 amino acids. The V gene's germline CDR1 is LGHDT and CDR2 YNNKEL (reference sequence). This CDR3 is CASSQRGAHIQYF. CDR3 nucleotides: TGTGCCAGCAGCCAACGGGGCGCGCACATTCAGTACTTC.

This clonotype has ten or more counts. The chain has TRBV2 and TRBJ2-5; 7 bases are a match to TRBD2. Germline V gene data show CDR1 as SNHLY and CDR2 as FYNNEI. The CDR3 has 14 amino acids. V shed 4 bases and J 2 bases; nucleotides not matched to a gene: 4. The CDR3 nucleotides read TGTGCCAGCAGTGGGGACTACCTACAAGAGACCCAGTACTTC. This encodes CASSGDYLQETQYF.

The count of this clonotype is one. The chain uses TRBV2 and TRBJ2-5, with D tentatively TRBD2 (5 bases). The V and J ends lost 6 bases and 4 bases respectively, with 18 bases between them. The CDR3 consists of 15 residues. Germline-derived CDR1 and CDR2 are SNHLY and FYNNEI. CDR3 in DNA: TGTGCCAGCAGACGGACGGCACGAGGGTCAGAGACCCAGTACTTC. Its translation: CASRRTARGSETQYF.

The chain links TRBV20-1 to TRBJ2-2; D ambiguous. This CDR3 is 13 amino acids long. The germline V and J ends were trimmed by 3 bases and 0 bases, with 5 bases remaining between them. Germline CDR1 reads DFQATT; CDR2 reads SNEGSKA (reference sequence). CDR3 region: CSASEANTGELFF. The CDR3 coding sequence is TGCAGTGCTAGTGAGGCGAACACCGGGGAGCTGTTTTTT.